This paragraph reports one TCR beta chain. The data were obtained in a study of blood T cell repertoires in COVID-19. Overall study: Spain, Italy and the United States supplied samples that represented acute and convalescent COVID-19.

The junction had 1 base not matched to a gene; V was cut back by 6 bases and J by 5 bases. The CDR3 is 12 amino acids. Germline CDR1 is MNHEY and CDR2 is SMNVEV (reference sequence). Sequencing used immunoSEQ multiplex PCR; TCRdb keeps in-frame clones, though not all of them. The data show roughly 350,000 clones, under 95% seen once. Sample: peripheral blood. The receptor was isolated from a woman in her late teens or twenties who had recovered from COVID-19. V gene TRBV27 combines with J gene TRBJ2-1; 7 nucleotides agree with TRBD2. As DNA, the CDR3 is TGTGCCAGCAGCCGGGGGGACAATGAGCAGTTCTTC. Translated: CASSRGDNEQFF.